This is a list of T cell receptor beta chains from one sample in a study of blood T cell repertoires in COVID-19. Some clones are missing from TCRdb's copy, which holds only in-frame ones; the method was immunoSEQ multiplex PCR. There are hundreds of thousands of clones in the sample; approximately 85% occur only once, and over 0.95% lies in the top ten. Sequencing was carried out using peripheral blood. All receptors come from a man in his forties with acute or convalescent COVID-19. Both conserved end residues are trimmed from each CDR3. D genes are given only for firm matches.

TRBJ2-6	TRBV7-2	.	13	ASSVTSSGANVLT
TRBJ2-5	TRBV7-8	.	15	ASSPIDRRNNQETQY
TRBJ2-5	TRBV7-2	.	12	ASSLYLAQETQY
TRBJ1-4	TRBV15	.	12	ATSEPGSNEKLF
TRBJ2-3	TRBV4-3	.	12	ASSQDRQEDTQY
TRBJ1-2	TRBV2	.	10	ASSEALQGYT
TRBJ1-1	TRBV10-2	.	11	ACWAGMNTEAF
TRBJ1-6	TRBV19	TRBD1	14	ASSPSWDRANSPLH
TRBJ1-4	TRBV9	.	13	ASSPTSWRDEKLF
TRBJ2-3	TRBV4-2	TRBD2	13	ASSGTSGGVDTQY
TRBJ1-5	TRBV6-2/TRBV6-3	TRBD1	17	ASSSTHLIGQGGNQPQH
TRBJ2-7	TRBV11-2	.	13	ASSLDVGQYYEQY
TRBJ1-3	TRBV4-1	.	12	ASSQDKVRDTIY
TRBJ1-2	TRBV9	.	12	ASSQNLGRDGYT
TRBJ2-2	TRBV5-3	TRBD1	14	ARSPRQGRNTGELF
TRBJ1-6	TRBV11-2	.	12	ASSNSPGGSPLH
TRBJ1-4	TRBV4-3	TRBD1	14	ASSQEPGGTNEKLF
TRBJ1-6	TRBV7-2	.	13	ASSLEPSYNSPLH
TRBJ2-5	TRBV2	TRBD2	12	ASSILAVGETQY
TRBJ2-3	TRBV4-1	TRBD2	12	ASNSGGQGDTQY
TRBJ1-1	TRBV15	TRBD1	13	ATSRAGGEYTEAF
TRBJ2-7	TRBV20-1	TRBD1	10	SASPTGGTEY
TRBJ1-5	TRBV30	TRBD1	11	AWGDRGSQPQH
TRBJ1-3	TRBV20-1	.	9	SAGGRNTIY
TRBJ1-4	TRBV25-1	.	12	ASSVAGSGEKLF
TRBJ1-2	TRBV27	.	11	ASSSGQIYGYT